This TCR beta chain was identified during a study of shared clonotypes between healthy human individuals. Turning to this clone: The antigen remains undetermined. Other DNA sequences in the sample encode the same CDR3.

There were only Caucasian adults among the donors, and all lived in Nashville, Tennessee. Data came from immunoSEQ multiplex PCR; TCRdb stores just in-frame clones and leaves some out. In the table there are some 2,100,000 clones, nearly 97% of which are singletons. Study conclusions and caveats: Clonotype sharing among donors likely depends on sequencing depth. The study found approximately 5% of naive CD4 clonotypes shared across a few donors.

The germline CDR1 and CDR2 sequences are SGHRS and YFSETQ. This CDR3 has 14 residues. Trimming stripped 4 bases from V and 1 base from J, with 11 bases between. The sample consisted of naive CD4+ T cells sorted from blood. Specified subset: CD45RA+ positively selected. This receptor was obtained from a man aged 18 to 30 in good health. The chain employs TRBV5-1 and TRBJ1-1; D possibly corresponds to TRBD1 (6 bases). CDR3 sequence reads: CASSPWTENTEAFF. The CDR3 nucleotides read TGCGCCAGCAGCCCGTGGACAGAGAACACTGAAGCTTTCTTT.